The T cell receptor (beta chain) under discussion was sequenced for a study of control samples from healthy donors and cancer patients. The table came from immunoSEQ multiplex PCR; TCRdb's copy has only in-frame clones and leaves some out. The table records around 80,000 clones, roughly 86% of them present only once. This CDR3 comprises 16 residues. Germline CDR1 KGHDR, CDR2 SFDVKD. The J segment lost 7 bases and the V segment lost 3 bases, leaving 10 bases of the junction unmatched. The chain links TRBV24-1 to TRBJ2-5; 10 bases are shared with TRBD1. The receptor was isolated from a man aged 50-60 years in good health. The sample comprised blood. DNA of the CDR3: TGTGCCACCAGTGATCAGGGGACAGGGGAGGGATGGACCCAGTACTTC. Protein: CATSDQGTGEGWTQYF.